This TCR beta chain was sequenced in a study of beta chain features in type 1 diabetes. Overall study: Age, gender and cell yields were similar between patients and healthy donors.

CDR1 SGDLS and CDR2 YYNGEE come from the germline V gene. V was shortened by 2 bases and J by 3 bases, with 11 bases between the two germline ends. The CDR3 is 14 residues long. This clone was picked up a small number of times. The study reverse transcribed the entire isolated RNA, so it sequenced expressed TCRB transcripts. Profiled with immunoSEQ multiplex PCR; TCRdb holds only in-frame clones, not every one. The table includes about 350,000 clones, roughly a fifth detected once. Source material: naive CD4+ T cells from blood. This TCR was sampled from a woman aged 18-30 years in good health. V is TRBV9 and J is TRBJ2-5; a weak D match, TRBD2 (7 bases). DNA for the CDR3: TGTGCCAGCAGCGTGGGGGGGGCCGAAGAGACCCAGTACTTC. It is translated as CASSVGGAEETQYF.